Presented here are 11 T cell receptor beta chains from one specimen sequenced in a study of early T cells in non-severe SARS-CoV-2 infection. TCRdb used MiXCR to reprocess the 5' RACE reads, holding one entry per CDR3 protein. The table records 64,000 or so distinct CDR3 sequences, 11% of them present only once. The sample in question was whole blood, obtained at baseline. These receptors were taken from an adult who was a healthcare worker with PCR-confirmed SARS-CoV-2 infection or an uninfected control (not recorded which).

This clonotype occurred a few times. V gene TRBV9 combines with J gene TRBJ1-3, with unresolved D. V lost 3 bases and J lost 0, with 4 bases in between. Germline CDR1 SGDLS, CDR2 YYNGEE. The CDR3 has 13 residues. CDR3 coding DNA: TGTGCCAGCAGCGGATACTCTGGAAACACCATATATTTT. It translates to CASSGYSGNTIYF.

A few counts support this clonotype. The V gene is TRBV30, the J gene TRBJ1-5, with D uncertain. The germline gives CDR1 GTSNPN, CDR2 SVGIG (reference sequence). The CDR3 runs 13 residues. V was trimmed by 2 bases and J by 3 bases, leaving 8 bases between them. The CDR3: CAWSPHNNQPQHF. CDR3 bases: TGTGCCTGGAGTCCTCATAACAATCAGCCCCAGCATTTT.

This clonotype was observed at least ten times. The chain's CDR3 is CASNSGGAGNTGELFF. The CDR3 coding sequence is TGTGCCAGCAACTCAGGAGGAGCGGGAAACACCGGGGAGCTGTTTTTT. The chain uses TRBV7-2 and TRBJ2-2, with TRBD2 matching over 7 bases. The CDR3 has 16 residues. Losses at the gene ends were 7 bases for V and 2 bases for J; bases not matched to a gene: 10. Germline CDR1 reads SGHTA; CDR2 reads FQGNSA.

This clonotype was seen a few times. V gene TRBV12-3 or TRBV12-4 combines with J gene TRBJ2-3, with D hard to call. The V end was cut by 8 bases, the J end by 0 bases, with 15 bases between. The CDR3 runs to 15 residues. The CDR3 DNA follows: TGTGCCAGCTGCAGAGATAGTCCTAGCACAGATACGCAGTATTTT. Its protein is CASCRDSPSTDTQYF.

This chain links TRBV20-1 with TRBJ2-1; unclear D gene. Germline V lookup: CDR1 DFQATT, CDR2 SNEGSKA (reference sequence). The CDR3 consists of 12 residues. The V end lost 3 bases, the J end lost 4 bases, and 7 bases lay between the germline ends. The CDR3 sequence: CSASMRYNEQFF. As DNA, the CDR3 is TGCAGTGCTAGCATGAGGTACAATGAGCAGTTCTTC.

Ten or more counts support this clonotype. The chain couples TRBV18 to TRBJ2-3; 7 positions agree with TRBD1. Per germline, CDR1 KGHSH and CDR2 LQKENI. This CDR3 comprises 13 residues. Trimming at V came to 8 bases and at J to 5 bases, leaving 7 bases not matched to a gene. The CDR3 sequence: CASRDRDEDTQYF. CDR3 in DNA: TGTGCCAGCCGTGACAGGGACGAAGATACGCAGTATTTT.

The chain combines TRBV10-3 with TRBJ2-3, with D possibly matching TRBD2 (5 bases). Trimming cost V 2 bases and J 0 bases, with 9 bases left between them. The germline CDR1 and CDR2 sequences are ENHRY and SYGVKD. CDR3 length: 15 amino acids. The CDR3 loop reads CAISERGTSTDTQYF. CDR3 in DNA: TGTGCCATCAGTGAGCGGGGTACTAGCACAGATACGCAGTATTTT.

The chain joins TRBV5-1 to TRBJ2-7; weak D call: TRBD1 (6 bases). Germline assignment: CDR1 SGHRS and CDR2 YFSETQ. Trimming shortened V by 2 bases and J by 5 bases, and 20 bases separated the two germline ends. The CDR3 covers 16 residues. The CDR3 sequence is CASSFGAGAFGDEQYF. The DNA of the CDR3 is TGCGCCAGCAGCTTCGGGGCAGGGGCTTTCGGGGACGAGCAGTACTTC.

This clonotype was seen ten or more times. V gene TRBV20-1 combines with J gene TRBJ2-5; no firm D call. CDR1 is DFQATT and CDR2 is SNEGSKA in the germline V gene (reference sequence). The germline V and J ends were trimmed by 5 bases and 0 bases, with 16 bases remaining between them. There are 15 residues in the CDR3. This CDR3 is CSAPNRYGNQETQYF. CDR3 DNA: TGCAGTGCTCCCAACCGGTATGGGAACCAAGAGACCCAGTACTTC.

This clonotype was recorded many times. The chain carries TRBV6-6 and TRBJ2-2, with 8 bases aligning to TRBD1. The CDR3 spans 14 residues. Germline V gene lookup returns CDR1 MNHNY and CDR2 SVGAGI (reference sequence). Trimming cost V 5 bases and J 6 bases; bases outside gene matches: 5. CDR3 bases: TGTGCCAGCAGTCAAACAGGGGGACCCGGGGAGCTGTTTTTT. It is translated as CASSQTGGPGELFF.

The chain combines TRBV12-2 with TRBJ1-1. TRBV12-2 is a pseudogene locus. The CDR3 loop spans 14 amino acids. CDR3 sequence reads: CASRPLSTAGEAFF. CDR3 in DNA: TGTGCAAGTCGCCCGCTTTCGACGGCGGGTGAAGCTTTCTTT.